This entry features one TCR beta chain sequence. Its target is unknown. Since all of the isolated RNA was reverse transcribed, expressed TCRB transcripts were what got sequenced. Profiling relied on immunoSEQ multiplex PCR, and the TCRdb table lists in-frame clones only, not all of them. Of around 15,000 clones listed, more than 70% are singletons. This record belongs to a study of beta chain features in type 1 diabetes. The V gene's germline CDR1 is SGHTA and CDR2 FQGNSA. The ends were cut back, 7 bases at V and 1 base at J, with 13 bases in the middle. This CDR3 spans 14 amino acids. Findings of the study overall: Researchers report that Type 1 diabetes patients had moderately but significantly shorter TCRB CDR3s across all four CD4+ subsets.

The clonotype originates from a young woman with type 1 diabetes. V gene TRBV7-2 combines with J gene TRBJ2-5; D is perhaps TRBD2 (7 bases). The sample was stem cell memory CD4+ T cells from blood. CDR3 bases: TGTGCCAGCACCAGGGGAGGGCCCCAAGAGACCCAGTACTTC. Translated, it gives CASTRGGPQETQYF.